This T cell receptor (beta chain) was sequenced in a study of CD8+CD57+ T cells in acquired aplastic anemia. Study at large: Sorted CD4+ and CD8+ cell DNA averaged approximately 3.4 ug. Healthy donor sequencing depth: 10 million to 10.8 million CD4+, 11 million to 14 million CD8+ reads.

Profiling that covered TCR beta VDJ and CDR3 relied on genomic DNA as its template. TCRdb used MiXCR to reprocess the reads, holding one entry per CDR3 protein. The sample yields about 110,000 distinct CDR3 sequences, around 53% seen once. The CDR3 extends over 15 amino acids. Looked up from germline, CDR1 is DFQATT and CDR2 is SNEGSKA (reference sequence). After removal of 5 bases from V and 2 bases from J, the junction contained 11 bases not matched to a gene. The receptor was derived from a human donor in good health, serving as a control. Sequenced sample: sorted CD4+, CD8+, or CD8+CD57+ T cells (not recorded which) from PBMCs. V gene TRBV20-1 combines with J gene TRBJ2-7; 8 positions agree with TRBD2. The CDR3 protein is CSASLAGDSTYEQYF. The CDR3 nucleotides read TGCAGTGCTTCCCTAGCGGGCGATTCCACCTACGAGCAGTACTTC.